The sequence of this T cell receptor (beta chain) was determined in a study of Graves' ophthalmopathy and Graves' hyperthyroidism. Study background: Pretreatment peripheral blood was obtained at initial diagnosis.

There are many counts of this clonotype. V was cut by 3 bases and J by 3 bases, with 11 bases left in between. CDR1 is LNHDA, CDR2 SQIVND, per germline (reference sequence). The CDR3 runs to 15 residues. RNA served as the template for amplifying TCR beta CDR3 regions. A first-round RT-PCR used HTBI primers, followed by a second-round multiplex PCR. TCRdb itself ran the multiplex PCR reads through MiXCR, one entry per CDR3 protein. This repertoire shows hundreds of thousands of distinct CDR3 sequences, about two fifths found once; its top ten account for about 3.3%. This rearrangement joins TRBV19 to TRBJ2-2, with a weak D call TRBD1 (6 bases). The source material was peripheral blood. The sequence was obtained from an adult man with Graves' ophthalmopathy. CDR3 coding DNA: TGTGCCAGTAGTATCCGACAGGCGTACACCGGGGAGCTGTTTTTT. Amino acids: CASSIRQAYTGELFF.